This T cell receptor (beta chain) was obtained from a study of T cells in Graves' hyperthyroidism and ophthalmopathy. V was clipped by 7 bases and J by 14 bases; unmatched bases: 11. Germline V gives CDR1 SGHTA, CDR2 FQGNSA. The CDR3 runs 12 residues. This clonotype was detected many times. Its antigen is not known. Amplified TCR beta CDR3 regions derived from RNA transcripts. During a first-round RT-PCR of the TCR CDR3, the HTBI primer set was used. In TCRdb, the multiplex PCR reads were re-called with MiXCR into one record per CDR3 protein. The sample consists of hundreds of thousands of distinct CDR3 sequences, around 46% of them appearing once. General study results and limits: A 13 V-J model separated ophthalmopathy from stable hyperthyroidism.

The chain couples TRBV7-2 to TRBJ1-2; 9 nucleotides align to TRBD1. This receptor was obtained from a woman younger than 35 with Graves' hyperthyroidism. The sequenced material came from peripheral blood or thyroid tissue (not recorded which). The CDR3 sequence: CASTSGRDRATF. The CDR3 coding sequence is TGTGCCAGCACCTCAGGCCGGGACAGGGCAACCTTC.